This T cell receptor beta chain is from a study of blood T cells in healthy people across ages. Alongside a J-beta primer mix, a sample-barcoded 5' primer served in a second PCR lasting roughly 6 to 12 cycles. Tags on each cDNA molecule came from a template-switch adaptor with 12 random nucleotides. TCRdb ran MiXCR on the 5' RACE reads and lists one entry per CDR3 protein. This repertoire shows some 900,000 distinct CDR3 sequences, approximately 49% found once; its top ten account for around an eighth. This clonotype has only a few counts. Its antigen is unknown. This CDR3 has 14 amino acids. V was clipped by 7 bases and J by 0 bases, with 11 bases between them. CDR1 is MNHEY, CDR2 SMNVEV, per germline (reference sequence). PBMCs, at least 6.5 million per sample, were isolated. General study results and limits: Among T cells, TCR beta diversity per million cells dropped roughly linearly as age rose.

The clonotype comes from a man under 40 in good health. The sequenced material came from blood. The chain uses TRBV27 and TRBJ2-3; D might be TRBD1 or TRBD2, each matching 5 bases. The CDR3 sequence: CASNRDGSTDTQYF. In DNA form, the CDR3 reads TGTGCCAGCAACCGGGACGGAAGCACAGATACGCAGTATTTT.